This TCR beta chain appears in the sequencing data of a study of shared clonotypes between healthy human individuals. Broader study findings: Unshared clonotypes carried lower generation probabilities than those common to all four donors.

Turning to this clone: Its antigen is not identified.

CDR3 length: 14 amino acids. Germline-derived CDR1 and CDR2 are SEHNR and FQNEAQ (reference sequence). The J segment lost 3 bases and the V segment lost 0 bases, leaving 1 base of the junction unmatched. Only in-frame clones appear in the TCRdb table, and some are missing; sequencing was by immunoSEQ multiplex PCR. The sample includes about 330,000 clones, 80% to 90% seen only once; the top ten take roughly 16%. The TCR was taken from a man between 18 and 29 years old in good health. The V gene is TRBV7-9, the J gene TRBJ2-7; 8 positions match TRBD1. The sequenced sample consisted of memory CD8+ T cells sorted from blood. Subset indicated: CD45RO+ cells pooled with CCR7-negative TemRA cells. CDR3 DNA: TGTGCCAGCAGCTTAGCGGACAGGGTCTACGAGCAGTACTTC. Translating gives CASSLADRVYEQYF.